This paragraph reports one T cell receptor (beta chain). Its specificity is not known. The data belong to a study of cytomegalovirus exposure and HLA in healthy donors. Regarding the study as a whole: TCR beta chains numbering more than 150 were designated cytomegalovirus-associated.

Whereas donors were nominally healthy upon sampling, unrecorded immune exposures were probable. It was with 60 Vbeta and 13 Jbeta primers that the PCR ran. Sequencing was performed with immunoSEQ multiplex PCR; in TCRdb, only in-frame clones are kept and a portion is missing. This table has 100,000 to 150,000 clones, approximately 80% appearing once. This receptor was taken from a woman between 40 and 50 years old in good health and CMV-seropositive. The sample was PBMCs.

The CDR3 protein is CASSPPALDINTGELFF. The CDR3 coding sequence is TGTGCCAGCTCACCACCAGCATTGGACATCAACACCGGGGAGCTGTTTTTT. This chain joins TRBV18 and TRBJ2-2, with D possibly matching TRBD1 (5 bases). Trimming shortened V by 0 bases and J by 2 bases, and 13 bases separated the two germline ends. Germline lookup yields CDR1 KGHSH and CDR2 LQKENI. The CDR3 is 17 residues long.